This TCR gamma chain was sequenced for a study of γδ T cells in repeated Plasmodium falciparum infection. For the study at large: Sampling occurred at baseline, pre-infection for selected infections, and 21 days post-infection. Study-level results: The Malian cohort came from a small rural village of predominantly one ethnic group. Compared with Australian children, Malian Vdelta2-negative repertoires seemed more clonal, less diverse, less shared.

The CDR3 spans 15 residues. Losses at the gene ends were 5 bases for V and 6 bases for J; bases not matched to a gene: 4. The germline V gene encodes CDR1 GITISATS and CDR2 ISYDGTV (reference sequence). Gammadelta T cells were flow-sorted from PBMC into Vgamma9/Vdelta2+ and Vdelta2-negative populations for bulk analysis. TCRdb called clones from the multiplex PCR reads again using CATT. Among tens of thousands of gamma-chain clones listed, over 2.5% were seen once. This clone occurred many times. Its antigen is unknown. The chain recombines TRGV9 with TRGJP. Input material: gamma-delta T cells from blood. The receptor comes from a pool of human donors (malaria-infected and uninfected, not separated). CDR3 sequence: CALWGIELGKKIKVF. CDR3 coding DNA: TGTGCCTTGTGGGGGATAGAGTTGGGCAAAAAAATCAAGGTATTT.